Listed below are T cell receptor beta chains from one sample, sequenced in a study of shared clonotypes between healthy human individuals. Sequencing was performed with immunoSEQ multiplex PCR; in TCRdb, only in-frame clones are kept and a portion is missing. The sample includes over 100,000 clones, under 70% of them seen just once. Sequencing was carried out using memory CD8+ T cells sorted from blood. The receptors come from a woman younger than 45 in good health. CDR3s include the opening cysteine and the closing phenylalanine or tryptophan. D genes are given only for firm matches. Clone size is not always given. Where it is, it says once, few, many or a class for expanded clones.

CASSEASGTSYEQYF	TGTGCCAGCAGTGAGGCTAGCGGGACCTCCTACGAGCAGTACTTC	NA	TRBD2	TRBV6-4	TRBJ2-7
CASSLSGRGEKLFF	TGTGCCAGCAGCTTATCAGGGAGGGGTGAAAAACTGTTTTTT	once	NA	TRBV5-4	TRBJ1-4
CASRDRGYLNTEAFF	TGCGCCAGCCGGGACAGGGGGTATCTGAACACTGAAGCTTTCTTT	NA	TRBD1	TRBV10-2	TRBJ1-1
CASSYWGPEGSDEQYF	TGTGCCAGCAGTTATTGGGGTCCGGAGGGATCGGACGAGCAGTACTTC	few	NA	TRBV6-6	TRBJ2-7
CASRAQGEAYEQYF	TGTGCCAGCAGGGCCCAAGGGGAAGCCTACGAGCAGTACTTC	NA	NA	TRBV28	TRBJ2-7
CASSLLSRAGGAFF	TGCGCCAGCAGCTTGTTATCCAGGGCCGGCGGGGCTTTCTTT	NA	NA	TRBV5-1	TRBJ1-1
CAINSRESTDTQYF	TGTGCCATCAACAGCAGGGAGAGCACAGATACGCAGTATTTT	NA	NA	TRBV10-3	TRBJ2-3
CASSPQRTGFVYGYTF	TGTGCCAGCAGCCCCCAAAGGACAGGTTTTGTCTATGGCTACACCTTC	once	TRBD1	TRBV7-8	TRBJ1-2
CASSLGGEGGGRPTEAFF	TGCGCCAGCAGCTTGGGGGGAGAAGGTGGAGGCCGGCCCACTGAAGCTTTCTTT	NA	NA	TRBV5-1	TRBJ1-1
CASSRRGTSRYEQFF	TGTGCCAGCAGCCGACGCGGGACTAGTCGATATGAGCAGTTCTTC	NA	TRBD2	TRBV7-2	TRBJ2-1
CASFAGTGIIETQYF	TGTGCCAGCTTCGCCGGGACAGGTATAATAGAGACCCAGTACTTC	NA	TRBD1	TRBV6-1	TRBJ2-5
CASRPYMNTEAFF	TGTGCCAGCAGGCCCTACATGAACACTGAAGCTTTCTTT	once	NA	TRBV28	TRBJ1-1
CASSLHDWTPDNTEAFF	TGTGCCAGCAGTTTACATGACTGGACACCGGATAACACTGAAGCTTTCTTT	once	NA	TRBV28	TRBJ1-1
CASSSVKANQPQHF	TGTGCCAGCTCATCGGTAAAGGCCAATCAGCCCCAGCATTTT	NA	NA	TRBV6-6	TRBJ1-5
CATSRDLGSYEQYF	TGTGCCACCAGCAGAGATCTGGGCAGCTACGAGCAGTACTTC	NA	NA	TRBV15	TRBJ2-7
CASRETGEQYF	TGTGCCAGCCGAGAAACTGGGGAGCAGTACTTC	NA	NA	TRBV25-1	TRBJ2-7
CASRQGPDEQFF	TGTGCCAGCAGACAAGGCCCCGATGAGCAGTTCTTC	NA	NA	TRBV4-2	TRBJ2-1
CASKGGSYEQYF	TGTGCCAGTAAAGGGGGGTCCTACGAGCAGTACTTC	NA	NA	TRBV19	TRBJ2-7
CASSVSLVGGAGTGELFF	TGTGCCAGCAGCGTGTCTCTCGTCGGGGGAGCGGGAACCGGGGAGCTGTTTTTT	NA	TRBD2	TRBV9	TRBJ2-2
CASSLGGGSGEQYF	TGTGCCAGCAGCCTGGGGGGAGGCTCGGGAGAGCAGTACTTC	NA	NA	TRBV9	TRBJ2-7
CASSRLGVWFPTNEKLFF	TGTGCCAGCAGCCGCTTGGGCGTTTGGTTTCCAACTAATGAAAAACTGTTTTTT	NA	NA	TRBV28	TRBJ1-4
CASSLASGRSEQFF	TGTGCCAGCAGTTTGGCTAGCGGGAGGAGTGAGCAGTTCTTC	NA	TRBD2	TRBV28	TRBJ2-1
CASSPGTGGYEQYF	TGTGCCAGCAGCCCCGGGACAGGGGGCTACGAGCAGTACTTC	NA	TRBD1	TRBV27	TRBJ2-7
CSVEKDTCTDTQYF	TGCAGCGTTGAGAAGGACACATGCACAGATACGCAGTATTTT	NA	NA	TRBV29-1	TRBJ2-3
CASSLVPDVYGYTF	TGTGCCAGCAGTTTAGTACCCGACGTCTATGGCTACACCTTC	NA	NA	TRBV28	TRBJ1-2
CASSEDVTGAETQYF	TGTGCCAGCAGTGAAGACGTGACAGGGGCAGAGACCCAGTACTTC	few	TRBD1	TRBV6-1	TRBJ2-5
CASAGLSLYNEQFF	TGTGCCAGCGCTGGACTAAGCCTTTACAATGAGCAGTTCTTC	NA	NA	TRBV19	TRBJ2-1
CSVLRELILTDTQYF	TGCAGCGTCCTCAGGGAGCTCATACTCACAGATACGCAGTATTTT	NA	NA	TRBV29-1	TRBJ2-3